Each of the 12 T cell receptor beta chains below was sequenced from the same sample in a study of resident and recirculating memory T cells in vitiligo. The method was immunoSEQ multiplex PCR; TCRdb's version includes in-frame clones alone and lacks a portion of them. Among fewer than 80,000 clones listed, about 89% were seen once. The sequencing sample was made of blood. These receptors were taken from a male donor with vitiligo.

In DNA form, the CDR3 reads TGTGCCAGCAGCGTTGGGCAGCACGGCTACACCTTC. Amino acid sequence: CASSVGQHGYTF. The chain links TRBV9 to TRBJ1-2; D is ambiguous. Per germline, CDR1 SGDLS and CDR2 YYNGEE. The CDR3 spans 12 residues. V was clipped by 2 bases and J by 8 bases, with 10 bases between them.

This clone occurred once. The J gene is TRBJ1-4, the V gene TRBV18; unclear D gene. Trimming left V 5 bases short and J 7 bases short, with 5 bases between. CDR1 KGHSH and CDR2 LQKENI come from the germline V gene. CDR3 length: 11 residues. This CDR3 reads CASSEREKLFF. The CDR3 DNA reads TGTGCCAGCTCAGAGCGTGAAAAACTGTTTTTT.

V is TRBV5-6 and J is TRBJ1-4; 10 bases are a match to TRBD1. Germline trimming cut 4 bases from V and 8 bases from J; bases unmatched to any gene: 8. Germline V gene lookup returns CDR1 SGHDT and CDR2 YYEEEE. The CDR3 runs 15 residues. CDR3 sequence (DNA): TGTGCCAGCAGCGCATCCGGGACAGGGGCCGAAAAACTGTTTTTT. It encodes CASSASGTGAEKLFF.

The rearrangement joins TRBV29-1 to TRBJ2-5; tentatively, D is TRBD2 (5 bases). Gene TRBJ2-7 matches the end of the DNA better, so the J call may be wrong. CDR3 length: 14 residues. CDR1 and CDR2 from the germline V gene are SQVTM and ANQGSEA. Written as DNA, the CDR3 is TGCAGCGTTGAATCTAGGGCCGGGGTCGACGAGCAGTACTTC. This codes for CSVESRAGVDEQYF.

CDR3 sequence (DNA): TGTGCCAGCAGTTCGGGGGTGATGAACACTGAAGCTTTCTTT. Protein sequence: CASSSGVMNTEAFF. The chain links TRBV6-5 to TRBJ1-1, with D maybe TRBD1 (5 bases). This CDR3 is built from 14 residues. V was shortened by 4 bases and J by 0 bases, with 9 bases between the two germline ends. Looked up from germline, CDR1 is MNHEY and CDR2 is SVGAGI.

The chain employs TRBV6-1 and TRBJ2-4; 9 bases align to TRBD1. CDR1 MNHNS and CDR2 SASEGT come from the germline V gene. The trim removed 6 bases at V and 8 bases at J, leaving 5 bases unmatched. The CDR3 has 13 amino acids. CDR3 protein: CASRQGALDIQYF. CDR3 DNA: TGTGCCAGCAGACAGGGGGCTCTGGACATTCAGTACTTC.

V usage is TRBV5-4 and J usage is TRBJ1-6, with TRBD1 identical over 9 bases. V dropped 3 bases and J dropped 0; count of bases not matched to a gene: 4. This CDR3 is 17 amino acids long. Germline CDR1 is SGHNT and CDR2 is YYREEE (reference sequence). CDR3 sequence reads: CASSWMGQGSYNSPLHF. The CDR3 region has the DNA TGTGCCAGCAGCTGGATGGGACAGGGCTCCTATAATTCACCCCTCCACTTT.

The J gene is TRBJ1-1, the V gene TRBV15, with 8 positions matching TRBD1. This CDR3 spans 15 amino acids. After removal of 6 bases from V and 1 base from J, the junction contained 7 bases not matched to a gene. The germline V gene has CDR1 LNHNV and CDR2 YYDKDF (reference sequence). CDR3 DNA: TGTGCCACCAGGCAGGGGGCGCAGCAGAACACTGAAGCTTTCTTT. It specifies CATRQGAQQNTEAFF.

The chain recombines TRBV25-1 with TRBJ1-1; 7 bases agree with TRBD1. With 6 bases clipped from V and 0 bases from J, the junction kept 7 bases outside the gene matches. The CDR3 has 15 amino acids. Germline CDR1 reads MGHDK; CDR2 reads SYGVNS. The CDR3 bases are TGTGCCAGCAGACCGGGACAGCCACTGAACACTGAAGCTTTCTTT. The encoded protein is CASRPGQPLNTEAFF.

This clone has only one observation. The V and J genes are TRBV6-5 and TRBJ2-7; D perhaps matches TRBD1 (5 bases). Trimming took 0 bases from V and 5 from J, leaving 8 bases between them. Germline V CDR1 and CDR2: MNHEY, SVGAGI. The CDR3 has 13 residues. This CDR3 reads CASSYSRTHEQYF. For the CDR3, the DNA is TGTGCCAGCAGTTACTCCCGGACACACGAGCAGTACTTC.

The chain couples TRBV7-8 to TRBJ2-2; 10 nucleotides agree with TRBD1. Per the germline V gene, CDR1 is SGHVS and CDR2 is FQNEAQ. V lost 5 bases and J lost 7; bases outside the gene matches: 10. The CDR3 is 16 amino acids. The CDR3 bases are TGTGCCAGCAGCCCTGTGGGACAGGGGAGTATCGGGGAGCTGTTTTTT. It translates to CASSPVGQGSIGELFF. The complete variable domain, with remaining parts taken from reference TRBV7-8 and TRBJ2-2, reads GAGVSQSPRYKVAKRGQDVALRCDPISGHVSLFWYQQALGQGPEFLTYFQNEAQLDKSGLPSDRFFAERPEGSVSTLKIQRTQQEDSAVYLCASSPVGQGSIGELFFGEGSRLTVL.

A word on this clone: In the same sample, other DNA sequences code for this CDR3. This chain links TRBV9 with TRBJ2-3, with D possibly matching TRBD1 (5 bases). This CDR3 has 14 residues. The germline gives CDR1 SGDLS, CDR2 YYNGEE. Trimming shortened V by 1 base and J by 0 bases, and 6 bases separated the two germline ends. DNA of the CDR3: TGTGCCAGCAGCGTAAGGGGTAGCACAGATACGCAGTATTTT. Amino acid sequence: CASSVRGSTDTQYF.